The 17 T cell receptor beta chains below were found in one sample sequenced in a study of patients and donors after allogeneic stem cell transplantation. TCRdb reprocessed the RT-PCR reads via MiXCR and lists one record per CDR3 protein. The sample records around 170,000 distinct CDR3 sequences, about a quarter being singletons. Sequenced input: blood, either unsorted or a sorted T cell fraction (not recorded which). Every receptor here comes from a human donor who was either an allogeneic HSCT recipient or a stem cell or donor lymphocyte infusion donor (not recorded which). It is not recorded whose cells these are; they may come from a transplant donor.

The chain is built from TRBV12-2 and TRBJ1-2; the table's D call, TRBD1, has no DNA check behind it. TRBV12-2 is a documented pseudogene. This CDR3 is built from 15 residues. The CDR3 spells CASRPPQGGSCGYTF. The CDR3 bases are TGTGCAAGTCGGCCTCCCCAGGGGGGGAGCTGTGGCTACACCTTC.

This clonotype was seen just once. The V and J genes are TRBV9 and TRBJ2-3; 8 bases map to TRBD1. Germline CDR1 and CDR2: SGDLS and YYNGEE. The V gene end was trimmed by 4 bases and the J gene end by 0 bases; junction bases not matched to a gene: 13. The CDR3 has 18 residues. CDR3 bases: TGTGCCAGCAGCAATGACATCAGGGGGCCGAGAAGCACAGATACGCAGTATTTT. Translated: CASSNDIRGPRSTDTQYF.

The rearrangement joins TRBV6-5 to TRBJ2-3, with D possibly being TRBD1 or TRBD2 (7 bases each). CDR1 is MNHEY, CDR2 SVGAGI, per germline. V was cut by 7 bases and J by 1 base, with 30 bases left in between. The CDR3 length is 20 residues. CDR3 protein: CASTQGGENYLLLGTDTQYF. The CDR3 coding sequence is TGTGCCAGCACTCAGGGGGGGGAAAATTATCTTCTCTTGGGCACAGATACGCAGTATTTT.

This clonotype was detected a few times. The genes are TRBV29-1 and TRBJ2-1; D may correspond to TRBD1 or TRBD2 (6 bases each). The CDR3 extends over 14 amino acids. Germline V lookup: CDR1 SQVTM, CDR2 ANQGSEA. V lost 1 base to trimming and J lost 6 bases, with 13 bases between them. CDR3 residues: CSVEVRGGGNEQFF. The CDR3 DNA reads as TGCAGCGTTGAAGTGAGAGGAGGGGGCAATGAGCAGTTCTTC.

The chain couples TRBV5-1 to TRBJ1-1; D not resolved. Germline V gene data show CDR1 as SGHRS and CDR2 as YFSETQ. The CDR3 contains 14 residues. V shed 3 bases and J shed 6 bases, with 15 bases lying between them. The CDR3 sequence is CASSWMVGSPEAFF. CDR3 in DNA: TGCGCCAGCAGCTGGATGGTCGGATCACCTGAAGCTTTCTTT.

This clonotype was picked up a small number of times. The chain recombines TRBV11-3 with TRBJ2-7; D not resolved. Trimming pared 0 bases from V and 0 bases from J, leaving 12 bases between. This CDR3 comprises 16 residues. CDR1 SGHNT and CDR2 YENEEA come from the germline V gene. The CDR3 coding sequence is TGTGCCAGCAGCTTAGATCCCGATATGGGCTCCTACGAGCAGTACTTC. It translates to CASSLDPDMGSYEQYF.

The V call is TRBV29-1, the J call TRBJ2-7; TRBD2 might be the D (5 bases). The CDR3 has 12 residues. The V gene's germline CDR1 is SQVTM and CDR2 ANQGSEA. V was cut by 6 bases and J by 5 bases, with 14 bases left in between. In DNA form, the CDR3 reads TGCAGCGTGGCCGCCGGGATCAACGAGCAGTACTTC. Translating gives CSVAAGINEQYF.

The CDR3 region has the DNA TGTGCCAGCAGTTTCTGGACAACCAAGAAGACCCAGTACTTC. Protein sequence: CASSFWTTKKTQYF. The rearrangement links TRBV28 to TRBJ2-5; D may be TRBD1 (5 bases). The ends were cut back, 3 bases at V and 6 bases at J, with 14 bases in the middle. The CDR3 has 14 residues. Germline V gene data show CDR1 as MDHEN and CDR2 as SYDVKM.

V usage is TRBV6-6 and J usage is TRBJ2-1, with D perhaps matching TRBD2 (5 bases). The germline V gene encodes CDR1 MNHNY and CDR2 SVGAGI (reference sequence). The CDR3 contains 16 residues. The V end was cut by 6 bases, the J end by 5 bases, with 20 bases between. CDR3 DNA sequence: TGTGCCAGCAGCCCGACCGATACCGCCGGGAACAATGAGCAGTTCTTC. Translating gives CASSPTDTAGNNEQFF.

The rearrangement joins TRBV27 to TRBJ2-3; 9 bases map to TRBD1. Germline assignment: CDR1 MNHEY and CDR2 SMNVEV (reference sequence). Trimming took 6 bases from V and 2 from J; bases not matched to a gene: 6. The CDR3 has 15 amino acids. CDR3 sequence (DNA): TGTGCCAGCAGCCTGGGGACAGGGTACACAGATACGCAGTATTTT. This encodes CASSLGTGYTDTQYF.

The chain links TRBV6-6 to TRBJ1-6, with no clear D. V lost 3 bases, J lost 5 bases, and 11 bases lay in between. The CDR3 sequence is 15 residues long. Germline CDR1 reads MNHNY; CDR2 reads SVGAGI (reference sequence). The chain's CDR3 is CASSYAGINNSPLHF. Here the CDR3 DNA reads TGTGCCAGCAGTTATGCGGGTATTAATAATTCACCCCTCCACTTT.

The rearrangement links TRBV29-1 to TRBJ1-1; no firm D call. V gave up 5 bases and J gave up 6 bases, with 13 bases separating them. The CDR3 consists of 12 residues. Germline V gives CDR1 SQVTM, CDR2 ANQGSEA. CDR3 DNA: TGCAGCGTTCCGGGCCCTTGGCCTGAAGCTTTCTTT. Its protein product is CSVPGPWPEAFF.

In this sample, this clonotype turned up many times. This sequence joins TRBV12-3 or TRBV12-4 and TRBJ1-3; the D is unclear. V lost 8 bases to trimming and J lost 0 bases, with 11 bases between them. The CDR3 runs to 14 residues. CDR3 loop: CASRGRFSGNTIYF. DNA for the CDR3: TGTGCCAGCCGCGGACGGTTCTCTGGAAACACCATATATTTT.

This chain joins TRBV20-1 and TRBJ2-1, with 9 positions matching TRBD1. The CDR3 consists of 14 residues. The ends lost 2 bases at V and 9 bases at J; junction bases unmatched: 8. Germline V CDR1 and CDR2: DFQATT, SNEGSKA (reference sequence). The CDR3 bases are TGCAGTGCTAGACCGGGACAGGGATTTTTTGAGCAGTTCTTC. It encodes CSARPGQGFFEQFF.

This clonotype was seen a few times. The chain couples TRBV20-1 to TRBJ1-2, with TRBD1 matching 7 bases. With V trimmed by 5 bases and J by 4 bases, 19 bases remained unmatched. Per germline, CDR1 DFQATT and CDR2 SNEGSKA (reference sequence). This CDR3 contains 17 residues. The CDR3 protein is CSASLQGFQPISYGYTF. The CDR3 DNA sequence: TGCAGTGCTTCCCTACAGGGGTTTCAGCCCATTTCCTATGGCTACACCTTC.

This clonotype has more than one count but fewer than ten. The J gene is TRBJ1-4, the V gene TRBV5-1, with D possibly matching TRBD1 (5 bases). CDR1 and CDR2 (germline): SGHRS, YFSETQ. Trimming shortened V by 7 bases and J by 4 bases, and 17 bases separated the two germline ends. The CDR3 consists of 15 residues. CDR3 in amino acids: CASSRFGANNEKLFF. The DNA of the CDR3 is TGCGCCAGCTCGCGTTTTGGGGCGAATAATGAAAAACTGTTTTTT. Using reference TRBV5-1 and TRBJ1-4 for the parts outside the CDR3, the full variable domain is KAGVTQTPRYLIKTRGQQVTLSCSPISGHRSVSWYQQTPGQGLQFLFEYFSETQRNKGNFPGRFSGRQFSNSRSEMNVSTLELGDSALYLCASSRFGANNEKLFFGSGTQLSVL.

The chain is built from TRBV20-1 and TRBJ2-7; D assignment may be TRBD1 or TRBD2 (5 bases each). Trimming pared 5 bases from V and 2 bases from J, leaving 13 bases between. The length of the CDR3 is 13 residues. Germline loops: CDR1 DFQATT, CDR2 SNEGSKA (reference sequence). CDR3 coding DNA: TGCAGTGCTGCCAGGGACCGAACCTACGAGCAGTACTTC. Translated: CSAARDRTYEQYF.